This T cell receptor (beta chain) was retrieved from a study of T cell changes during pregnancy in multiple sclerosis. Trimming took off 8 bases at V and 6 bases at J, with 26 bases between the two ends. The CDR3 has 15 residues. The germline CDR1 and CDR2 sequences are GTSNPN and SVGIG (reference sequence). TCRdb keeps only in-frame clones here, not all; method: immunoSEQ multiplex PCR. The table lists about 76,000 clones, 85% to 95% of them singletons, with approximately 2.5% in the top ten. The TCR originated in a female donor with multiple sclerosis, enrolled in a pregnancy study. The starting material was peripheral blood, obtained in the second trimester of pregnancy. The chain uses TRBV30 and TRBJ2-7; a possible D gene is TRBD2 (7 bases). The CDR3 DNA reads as TGTGCCAGCCGGACTAGGGGGAGGGGGGAGGGCGAGCAGTACTTC. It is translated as CASRTRGRGEGEQYF.